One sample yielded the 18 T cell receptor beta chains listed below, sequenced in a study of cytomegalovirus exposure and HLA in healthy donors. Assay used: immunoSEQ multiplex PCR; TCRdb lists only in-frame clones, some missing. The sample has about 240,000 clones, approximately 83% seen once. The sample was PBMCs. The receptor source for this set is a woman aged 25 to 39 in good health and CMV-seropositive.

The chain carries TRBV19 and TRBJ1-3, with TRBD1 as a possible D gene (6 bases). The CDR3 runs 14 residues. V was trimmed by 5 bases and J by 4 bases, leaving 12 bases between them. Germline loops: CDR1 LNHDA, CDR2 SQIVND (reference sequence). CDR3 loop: CASSDPGTGNTIYF. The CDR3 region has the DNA TGTGCCAGTAGTGATCCCGGGACAGGAAACACCATATATTTT. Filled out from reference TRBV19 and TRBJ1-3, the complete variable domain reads DGGITQSPKYLFRKEGQNVTLSCEQNLNHDAMYWYRQDPGQGLRLIYYSQIVNDFQKGDIAEGYSVSREKKESFPLTVTSAQKNPTAFYLCASSDPGTGNTIYFGEGSWLTVV.

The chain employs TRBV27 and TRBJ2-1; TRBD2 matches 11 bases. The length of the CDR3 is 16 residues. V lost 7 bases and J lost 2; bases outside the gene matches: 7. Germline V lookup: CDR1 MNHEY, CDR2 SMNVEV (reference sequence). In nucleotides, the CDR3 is TGTGCCAGCACTTTTAGCGGGAGGGCCCCCTACAATGAGCAGTTCTTC. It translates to CASTFSGRAPYNEQFF.

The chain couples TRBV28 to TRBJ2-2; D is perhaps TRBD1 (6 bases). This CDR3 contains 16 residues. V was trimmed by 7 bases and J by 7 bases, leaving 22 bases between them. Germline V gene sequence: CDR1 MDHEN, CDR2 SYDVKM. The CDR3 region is CASTTGNPLLGGELFF. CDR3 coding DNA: TGTGCCAGCACAACAGGGAATCCCCTCCTGGGCGGGGAGCTGTTTTTT.

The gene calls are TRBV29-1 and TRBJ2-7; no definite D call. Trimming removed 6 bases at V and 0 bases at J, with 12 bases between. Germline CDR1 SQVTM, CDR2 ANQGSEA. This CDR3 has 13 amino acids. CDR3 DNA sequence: TGCAGCGTCCTCGACTGGAGCTCCTACGAGCAGTACTTC. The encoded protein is CSVLDWSSYEQYF.

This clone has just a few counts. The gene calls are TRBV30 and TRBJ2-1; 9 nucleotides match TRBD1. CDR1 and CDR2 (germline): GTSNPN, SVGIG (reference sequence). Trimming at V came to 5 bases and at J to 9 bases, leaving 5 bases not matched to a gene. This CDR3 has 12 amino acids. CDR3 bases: TGTGCCTGGGGGACAGGGCGGGGTGAGCAGTTCTTC. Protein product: CAWGTGRGEQFF.

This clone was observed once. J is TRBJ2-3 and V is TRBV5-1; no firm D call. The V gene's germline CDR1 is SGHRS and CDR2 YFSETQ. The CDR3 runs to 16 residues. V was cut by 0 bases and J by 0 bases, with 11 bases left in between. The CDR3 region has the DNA TGCGCCAGCAGCTTGGCGATTGAAACTAGCACAGATACGCAGTATTTT. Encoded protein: CASSLAIETSTDTQYF.

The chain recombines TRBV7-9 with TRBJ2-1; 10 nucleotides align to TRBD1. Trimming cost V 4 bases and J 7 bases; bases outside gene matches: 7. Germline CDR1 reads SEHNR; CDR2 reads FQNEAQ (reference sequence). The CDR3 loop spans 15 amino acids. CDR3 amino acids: CASSSTGTGVNEQFF. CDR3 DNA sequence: TGTGCCAGCAGCTCTACCGGGACAGGGGTGAATGAGCAGTTCTTC.

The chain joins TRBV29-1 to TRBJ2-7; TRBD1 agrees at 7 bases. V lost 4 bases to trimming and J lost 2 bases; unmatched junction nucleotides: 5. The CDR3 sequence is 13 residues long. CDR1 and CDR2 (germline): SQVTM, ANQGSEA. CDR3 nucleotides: TGCAGCGTTGCACTGGACAGGACCTACGAGCAGTACTTC. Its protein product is CSVALDRTYEQYF.

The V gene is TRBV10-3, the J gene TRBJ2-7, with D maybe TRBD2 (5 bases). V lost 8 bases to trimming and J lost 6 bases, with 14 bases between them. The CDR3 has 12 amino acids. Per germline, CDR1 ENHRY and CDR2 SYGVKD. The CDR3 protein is CAIRGFRPEQYF. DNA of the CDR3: TGTGCCATCCGGGGATTCCGACCCGAGCAGTACTTC.

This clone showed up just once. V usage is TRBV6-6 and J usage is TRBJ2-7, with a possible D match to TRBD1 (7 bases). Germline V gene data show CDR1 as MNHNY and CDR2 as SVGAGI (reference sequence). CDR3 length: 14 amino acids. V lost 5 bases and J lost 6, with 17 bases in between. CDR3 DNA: TGTGCCAGCAGTCAGCAGGGGGGAGCCTCCGAGCAGTACTTC. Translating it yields CASSQQGGASEQYF.

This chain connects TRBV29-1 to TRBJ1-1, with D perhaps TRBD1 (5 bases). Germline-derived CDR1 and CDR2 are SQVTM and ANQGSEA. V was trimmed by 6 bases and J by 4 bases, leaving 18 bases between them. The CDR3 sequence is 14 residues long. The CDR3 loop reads CSVIPDGGATEAFF. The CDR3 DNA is TGCAGCGTGATTCCCGACGGGGGTGCCACTGAAGCTTTCTTT.

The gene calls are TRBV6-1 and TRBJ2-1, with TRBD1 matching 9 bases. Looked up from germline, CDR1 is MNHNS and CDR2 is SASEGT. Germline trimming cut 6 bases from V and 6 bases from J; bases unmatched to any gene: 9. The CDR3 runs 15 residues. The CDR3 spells CASSLGQGTLNEQFF. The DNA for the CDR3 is TGTGCCAGCAGCCTCGGACAGGGGACTCTCAATGAGCAGTTCTTC.

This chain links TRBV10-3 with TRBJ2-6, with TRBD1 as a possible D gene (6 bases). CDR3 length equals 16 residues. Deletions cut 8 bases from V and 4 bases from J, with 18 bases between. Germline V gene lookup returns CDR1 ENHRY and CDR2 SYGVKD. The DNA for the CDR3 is TGTGCCATCGCTGGGTTTACAGGGACCGGGGCCAACGTCCTGACTTTC. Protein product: CAIAGFTGTGANVLTF.

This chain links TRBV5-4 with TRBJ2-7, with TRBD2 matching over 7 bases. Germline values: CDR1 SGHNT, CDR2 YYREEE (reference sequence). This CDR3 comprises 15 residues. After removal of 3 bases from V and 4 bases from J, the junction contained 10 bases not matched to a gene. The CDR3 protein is CASSSSREGLYEQYF. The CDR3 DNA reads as TGTGCCAGCAGCTCGTCGAGGGAGGGCTTGTACGAGCAGTACTTC.

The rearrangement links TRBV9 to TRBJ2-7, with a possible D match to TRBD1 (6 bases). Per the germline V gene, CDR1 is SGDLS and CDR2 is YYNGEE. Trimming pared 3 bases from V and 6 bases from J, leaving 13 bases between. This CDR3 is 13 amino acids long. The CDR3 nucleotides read TGTGCCAGCAGCGCCACAGGGTACAGCGAGCAGTACTTC. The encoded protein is CASSATGYSEQYF.

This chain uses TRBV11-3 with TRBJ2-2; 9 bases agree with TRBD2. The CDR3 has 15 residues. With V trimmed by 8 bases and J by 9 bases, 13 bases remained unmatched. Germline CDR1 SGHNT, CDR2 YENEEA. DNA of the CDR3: TGTGCCAGCGCTCACCACCTAGCGGGGATAAGGGAGCTGTTTTTT. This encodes CASAHHLAGIRELFF.

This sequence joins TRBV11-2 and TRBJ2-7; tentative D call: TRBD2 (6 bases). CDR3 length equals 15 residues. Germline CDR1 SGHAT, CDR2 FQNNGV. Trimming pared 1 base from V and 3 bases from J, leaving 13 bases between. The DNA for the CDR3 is TGTGCCAGCAGCTTAGGTACAGGAGGGAGCTACGAGCAGTACTTC. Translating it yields CASSLGTGGSYEQYF.

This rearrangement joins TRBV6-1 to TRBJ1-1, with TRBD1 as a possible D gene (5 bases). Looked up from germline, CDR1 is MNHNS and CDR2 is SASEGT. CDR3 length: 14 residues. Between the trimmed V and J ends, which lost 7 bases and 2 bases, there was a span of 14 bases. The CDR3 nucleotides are TGTGCCAGCACTTTTGACAGATTCAACACTGAAGCTTTCTTT. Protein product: CASTFDRFNTEAFF.